This entry features one T cell receptor beta chain sequence. Its antigen has not been determined. One junction end disagrees with the germline gene, perhaps due to a read error. All donors were healthy Caucasians. The protocol used for the library was 5' RACE. The run used an Illumina HiSeq 2000. A universal primer binding site was added through template switching, and the final cDNA carried a unique molecular identifier so that TCR cDNA molecules could be counted accurately. First-strand cDNA for TCR alpha and beta chains was synthesized from specific primers in the conserved constant-segment region. Each cDNA library was double barcoded, with a SMART-Mk sample barcode plus Illumina barcodes, to control for contamination. TruSeq adapter sequences, together with Illumina sample barcodes, were added in two successive PCR steps. TCR alpha and beta cDNA libraries were sequenced on the Illumina HiSeq platform with custom primers. Under the source paper's analysis protocol: MiGEC was used to process raw reads and extract unique molecular identifiers, and MiXCR was used to find CDR3 positions. Recombination models were inferred per individual with the repgenHMM and IGoR tools using an EM algorithm. Shared clonotype analysis was performed with the tcR package in R, normalizing sharing by the product of cloneset sizes. Out-of-frame nonproductive sequences were analyzed to study raw recombination free of thymic and clonal selection effects. The public reads were reanalyzed by TCRdb: fastp trimming at Q25, MiXCR alignment, in-frame beta chains only. Every entry covers one CDR3 protein and lists the most common genes and DNA from its rows. Clone size and V and J calls follow TCRdb, not the original study. This sample comprises 1.5 million to 2 million distinct CDR3 sequences, roughly a third of them detected only once. Approximately 0.25% of the sample is held by the ten biggest clonotypes.

The entry originates in a study of identical twins (dated by TCRdb to 2016 to 2017). The study in broad terms: The study deep-sequenced TCR alpha and beta repertoires from monozygotic twins, unrelated adults of various ages and cord blood to test whether fetal clonotypes persist. To rule out contamination, replicate twin experiments were performed at different times with different library preparation protocols. Broad study findings and their caveats: The excess sharing between twins in beta out-of-frame sequences was weaker because fewer shared sequences reduced the signal-to-noise ratio. Invariant T cells such as MAIT and iNKT could partly confound zero-insertion analyses, although diverse VJ usage argued against such confounding for most clonotypes. Compared with coincidental sharing between unrelated individuals, out-of-frame TCR alpha sequences shared between twins showed an excess of sequences with low generation probability. Because the same donors could not be followed over many years, conclusions were based on cross-sectional statistical analysis. In monozygotic twins, recombination models systematically underestimated out-of-frame TCR alpha sharing, but the models matched the sharing seen between unrelated individuals. Abundant cord blood beta clonotypes carried fewer insertions; young adult naive repertoires showed a weaker similar trend, while memory repertoires showed none.

The CDR3 has 11 amino acids, counting the end cysteine and phenylalanine. Only CDR3 DNA is held: 33 bases, read in frame from base 1. Reading the germline V gene gives CDR1 MDHEN and CDR2 SYDVKM. This receptor was taken from a newborn girl in good health. In this chain, TRBV28 is recombined with TRBJ1-6; the D segment cannot be called with confidence. Sequencing used cord blood. The nucleotide sequence is given as TGTGCCAGCAGTTTAAATTCACCCCCCCACTTT. It is translated as CASSLNSPPHF.